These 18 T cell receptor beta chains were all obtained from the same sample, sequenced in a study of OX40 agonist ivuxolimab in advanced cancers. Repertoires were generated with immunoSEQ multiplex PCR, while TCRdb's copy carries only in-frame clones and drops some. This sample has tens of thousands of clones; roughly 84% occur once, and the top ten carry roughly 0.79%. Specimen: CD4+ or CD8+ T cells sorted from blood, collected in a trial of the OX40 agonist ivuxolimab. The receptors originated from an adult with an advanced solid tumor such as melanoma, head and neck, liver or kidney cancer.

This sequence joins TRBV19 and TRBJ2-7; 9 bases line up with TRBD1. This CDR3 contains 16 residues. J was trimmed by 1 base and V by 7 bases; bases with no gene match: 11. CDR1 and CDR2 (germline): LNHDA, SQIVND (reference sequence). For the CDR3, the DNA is TGTGCCAGTACCTACGCGGGACAGGGAGGGTCCTACGAGCAGTACTTC. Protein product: CASTYAGQGGSYEQYF.

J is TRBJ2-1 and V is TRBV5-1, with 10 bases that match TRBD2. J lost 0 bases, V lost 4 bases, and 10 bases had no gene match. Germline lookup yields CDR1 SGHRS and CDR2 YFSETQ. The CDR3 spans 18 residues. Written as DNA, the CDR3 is TGCGCCAGCAGCCTAAGAACTAGCGGGATATCCTCCTACAATGAGCAGTTCTTC. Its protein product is CASSLRTSGISSYNEQFF.

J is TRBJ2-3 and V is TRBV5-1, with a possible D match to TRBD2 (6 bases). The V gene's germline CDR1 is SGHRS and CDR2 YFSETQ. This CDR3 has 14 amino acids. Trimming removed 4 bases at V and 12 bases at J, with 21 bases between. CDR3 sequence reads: CASSTGLNDRIQYF. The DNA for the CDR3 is TGCGCCAGCAGCACGGGACTTAACGACCGAATCCAGTATTTT.

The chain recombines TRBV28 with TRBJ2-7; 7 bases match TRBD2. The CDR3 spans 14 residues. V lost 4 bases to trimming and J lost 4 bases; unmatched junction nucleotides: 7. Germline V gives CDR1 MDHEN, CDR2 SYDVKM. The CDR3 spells CASSSGLAAYEQYF. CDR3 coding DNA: TGTGCCAGCAGTTCCGGGCTAGCGGCGTACGAGCAGTACTTC. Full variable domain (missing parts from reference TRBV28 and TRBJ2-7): DVKVTQSSRYLVKRTGEKVFLECVQDMDHENMFWYRQDPGLGLRLIYFSYDVKMKEKGDIPEGYSVSREKKERFSLILESASTNQTSMYLCASSSGLAAYEQYFGPGTRLTVT.

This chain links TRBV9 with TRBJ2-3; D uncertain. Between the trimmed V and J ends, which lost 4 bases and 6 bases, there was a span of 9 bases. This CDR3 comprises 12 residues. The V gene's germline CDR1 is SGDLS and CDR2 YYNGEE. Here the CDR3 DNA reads TGTGCCAGCAGCTTTGGGTCGGATACGCAGTATTTT. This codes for CASSFGSDTQYF.

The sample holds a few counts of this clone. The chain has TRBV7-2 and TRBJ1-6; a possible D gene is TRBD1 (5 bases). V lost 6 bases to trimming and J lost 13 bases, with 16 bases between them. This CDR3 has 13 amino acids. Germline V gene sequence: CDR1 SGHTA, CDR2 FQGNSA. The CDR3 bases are TGTGCCAGCAGTTCGCTCCAGGGCGTTCCCCTCCACTTT. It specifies CASSSLQGVPLHF. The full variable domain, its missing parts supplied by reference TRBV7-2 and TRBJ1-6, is GAGVSQSPSNKVTEKGKDVELRCDPISGHTALYWYRQSLGQGLEFLIYFQGNSAPDKSGLPSDRFSAERTGGSVSTLTIQRTQQEDSAVYLCASSSLQGVPLHFGNGTRLTVT.

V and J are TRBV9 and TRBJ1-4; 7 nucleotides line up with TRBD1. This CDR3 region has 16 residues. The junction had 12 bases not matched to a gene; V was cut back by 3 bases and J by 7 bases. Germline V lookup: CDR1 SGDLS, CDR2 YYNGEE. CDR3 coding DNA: TGTGCCAGCAGCGCCACAGGGGCGAAGACGGGTGAAAAACTGTTTTTT. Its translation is CASSATGAKTGEKLFF.

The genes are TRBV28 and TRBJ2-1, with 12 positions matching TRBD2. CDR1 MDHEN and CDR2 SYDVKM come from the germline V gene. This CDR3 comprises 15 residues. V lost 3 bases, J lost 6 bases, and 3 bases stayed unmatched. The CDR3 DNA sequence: TGTGCCAGCAGTTTCCCTAGCGGGAGGGCCAATGAGCAGTTCTTC. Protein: CASSFPSGRANEQFF.

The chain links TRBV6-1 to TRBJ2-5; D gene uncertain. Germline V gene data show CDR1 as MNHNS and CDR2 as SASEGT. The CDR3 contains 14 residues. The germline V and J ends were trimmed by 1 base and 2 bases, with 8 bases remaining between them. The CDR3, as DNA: TGTGCCAGCAGTGAAGGTGGCAGTCAAGAGACCCAGTACTTC. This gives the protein CASSEGGSQETQYF.

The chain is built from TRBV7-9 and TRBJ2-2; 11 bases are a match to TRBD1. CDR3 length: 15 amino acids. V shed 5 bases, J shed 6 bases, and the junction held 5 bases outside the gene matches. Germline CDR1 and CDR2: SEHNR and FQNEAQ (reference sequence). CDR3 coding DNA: TGTGCCAGCAGCGGGGGACAGGGGGGAGCCGGGGAGCTGTTTTTT. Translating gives CASSGGQGGAGELFF.

The CDR3 nucleotides read TGTGCCAGCAGCTTAGACTACAGGAGTAGCAATCAGCCCCAGCATTTT. Its translation: CASSLDYRSSNQPQHF. The chain uses TRBV7-8 and TRBJ1-5; tentative D call: TRBD1 (5 bases). The CDR3 spans 16 residues. Germline-derived CDR1 and CDR2 are SGHVS and FQNEAQ. The V gene lost 1 base and the J gene lost 0 bases, with 10 bases spanning the gap.

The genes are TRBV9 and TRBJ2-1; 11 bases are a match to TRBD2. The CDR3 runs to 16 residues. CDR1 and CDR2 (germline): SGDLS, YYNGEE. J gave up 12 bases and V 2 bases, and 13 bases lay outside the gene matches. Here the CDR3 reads CASSVGLAAAMGGQFF. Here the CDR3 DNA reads TGTGCCAGCAGCGTGGGACTAGCGGCGGCCATGGGGGGGCAGTTCTTC.

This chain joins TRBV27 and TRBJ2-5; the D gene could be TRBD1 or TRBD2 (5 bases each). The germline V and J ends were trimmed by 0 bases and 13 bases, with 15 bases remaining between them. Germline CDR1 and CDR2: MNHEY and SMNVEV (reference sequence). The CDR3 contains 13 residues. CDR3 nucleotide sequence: TGTGCCAGCAGTTTATCGGGGCTAGCCAAGACGTACTTC. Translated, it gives CASSLSGLAKTYF.

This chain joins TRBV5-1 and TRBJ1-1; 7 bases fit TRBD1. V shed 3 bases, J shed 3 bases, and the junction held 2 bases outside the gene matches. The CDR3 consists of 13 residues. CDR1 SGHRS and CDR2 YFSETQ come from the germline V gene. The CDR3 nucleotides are TGCGCCAGCAGCTCCACAGGGGACACTGAAGCTTTCTTT. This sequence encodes CASSSTGDTEAFF.

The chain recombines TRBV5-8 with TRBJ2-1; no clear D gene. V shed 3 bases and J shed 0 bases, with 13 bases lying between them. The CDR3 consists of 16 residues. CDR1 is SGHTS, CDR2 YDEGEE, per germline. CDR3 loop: CASSSTEIHSYNEQFF. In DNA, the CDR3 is TGTGCCAGCAGCTCGACGGAGATACACTCCTACAATGAGCAGTTCTTC.

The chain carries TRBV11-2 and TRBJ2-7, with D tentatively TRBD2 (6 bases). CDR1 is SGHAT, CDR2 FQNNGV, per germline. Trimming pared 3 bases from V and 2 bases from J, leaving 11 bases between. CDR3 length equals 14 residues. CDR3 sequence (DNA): TGTGCCAGCAGCTTGGCGGGGCCCCCCTACGAGCAGTACTTC. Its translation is CASSLAGPPYEQYF.

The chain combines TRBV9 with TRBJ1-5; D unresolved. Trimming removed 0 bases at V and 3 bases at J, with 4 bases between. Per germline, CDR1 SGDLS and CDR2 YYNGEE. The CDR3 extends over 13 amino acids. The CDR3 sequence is CASSVDFNQPQHF. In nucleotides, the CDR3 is TGTGCCAGCAGCGTAGACTTCAATCAGCCCCAGCATTTT.

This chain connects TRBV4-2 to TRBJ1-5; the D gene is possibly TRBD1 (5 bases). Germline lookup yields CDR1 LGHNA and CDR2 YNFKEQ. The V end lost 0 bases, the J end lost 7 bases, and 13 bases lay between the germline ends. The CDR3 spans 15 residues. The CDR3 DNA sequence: TGTGCCAGCAGCCAAGAATTGCAGGGATGGCAGCCCCAGCATTTT. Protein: CASSQELQGWQPQHF.